This is a list of T cell receptor beta chains from one sample in a study of blood T cell repertoires in COVID-19. TCRdb keeps only in-frame clones here, not all; method: immunoSEQ multiplex PCR. The sample has 150,000 to 200,000 clones, 81% seen once. Sequenced: peripheral blood. These TCRs come from a man in his 60s with active or convalescent COVID-19. Each CDR3 is given with its conserved first and last residue. D genes are given only for firm matches. Rows give clone size only sometimes, using once, few, many, or a class for an expanded clone.

J gene | D gene | V gene | clone size | CDR3 protein | CDR3 DNA
TRBJ1-6 | . | TRBV7-2 | . | CASSLGESGASYNSPLHF | TGTGCCAGCAGCTTAGGGGAATCAGGGGCATCCTATAATTCACCCCTCCACTTT
TRBJ1-4 | . | TRBV3-1/TRBV3-2 | . | CASSQVGGREKLFF | TGTGCCAGCAGCCAAGTCGGGGGTCGAGAAAAACTGTTTTTT
TRBJ1-2 | TRBD1 | TRBV6-5 | . | CASSSTGGSRGYTF | TGTGCCAGCAGTTCGACAGGGGGCTCGAGGGGCTACACCTTC
TRBJ2-7 | . | TRBV3-1/TRBV3-2 | . | CASSQDWGREQYF | TGTGCCAGCAGCCAAGATTGGGGGCGCGAGCAGTACTTC
TRBJ2-5 | TRBD2 | TRBV6-2/TRBV6-3 | . | CASSYPTGGYQETQYF | TGTGCCAGCAGTTACCCTACCGGGGGGTACCAAGAGACCCAGTACTTC
TRBJ1-2 | TRBD1 | TRBV10-3 | . | CAISDSGTGLYGYTF | TGTGCCATCAGTGACTCCGGGACAGGATTATATGGCTACACCTTC
TRBJ2-1 | . | TRBV4-1 | . | CASSQVGGEQFF | TGCGCCAGCAGCCAAGTAGGGGGTGAGCAGTTCTTC
TRBJ2-1 | TRBD2 | TRBV9 | . | CASSATSGGAWNEQFF | TGTGCCAGCAGCGCCACTAGCGGGGGGGCTTGGAATGAGCAGTTCTTC
TRBJ2-3 | . | TRBV19 | . | CASSIDLRGGDTQYF | TGTGCCAGTAGTATAGATCTGAGGGGGGGAGATACGCAGTATTTT
TRBJ2-1 | TRBD2 | TRBV5-4 | few | CASRPGLAYYNEQFF | TGTGCCAGCAGACCGGGACTAGCATACTACAATGAGCAGTTCTTC
TRBJ2-1 | . | TRBV19 | . | CASSISRTTNEQFF | TGTGCCAGTAGTATATCACGGACTACCAATGAGCAGTTCTTC
TRBJ2-1 | TRBD2 | TRBV4-2 | . | CASSQGVGGGYNEQFF | TGTGCCAGCAGCCAAGGGGTCGGGGGGGGCTACAATGAGCAGTTCTTC
TRBJ1-2 | . | TRBV7-9 | . | CASSLGPGNYGYTF | TGTGCCAGCAGCTTAGGGCCAGGAAACTATGGCTACACCTTC
TRBJ2-1 | TRBD2 | TRBV18 | once | CASSPRTSGPNEQFF | TGTGCCAGCTCACCACGGACTAGCGGGCCCAATGAGCAGTTCTTC
TRBJ2-3 | TRBD1 | TRBV5-1 | . | CASSEGQGAVDTQYF | TGCGCCAGCAGCGAGGGACAGGGGGCGGTAGATACGCAGTATTTT
TRBJ1-1 | . | TRBV12-3/TRBV12-4 | few | CASRRSGGTEAFF | TGTGCCAGCAGGAGATCCGGGGGCACTGAAGCTTTCTTT
TRBJ2-3 | . | TRBV9 | . | CASSVDRGASTDTQYF | TGTGCCAGCAGCGTAGATCGGGGGGCTAGCACAGATACGCAGTATTTT
TRBJ1-5 | . | TRBV21-1 | once | CASSKEGQVSNQPQHF | TGTGCCAGCAGCAAAGAGGGACAGGTTAGCAATCAGCCCCAGCATTTT
TRBJ1-4 | TRBD1 | TRBV2 | . | CASSRTTGVSEKLFF | TGTGCCAGCAGCCGTACCACAGGGGTCTCGGAAAAACTGTTTTTT
TRBJ1-1 | . | TRBV6-5 | . | CASSFLTVYSEAFF | TGTGCCAGCAGCTTTCTGACAGTGTATTCCGAAGCTTTCTTT
TRBJ2-2 | . | TRBV19 | . | CASSHGASNTGELFF | TGTGCCAGTTCTCACGGAGCGTCGAACACCGGGGAGCTGTTTTTT